Listed below are T cell receptor beta chains from one sample, sequenced in a study of T cells in tuberculosis. TCRdb's table, derived via immunoSEQ multiplex PCR, lists solely in-frame clones and lacks some. The repertoire holds approximately 100,000 clones, with approximately 90% as singletons. Sequencing was done on a sample of CD1b-GMM tetramer-negative cells sorted from PBMCs. These receptors all come from an adult woman with latent tuberculosis. CDR3s include the opening cysteine and the closing phenylalanine or tryptophan. D genes are given only for firm matches. Size is omitted from some rows. Given values are once, few, many or a class for expanded clones.

d_gene	j_gene	v_gene	abundance	CDR3aa	CDR3nt
NA	TRBJ1-5	TRBV6-1	NA	CASSGTTRTGPQHF	TGTGCCAGCAGTGGTACAACTCGAACGGGGCCCCAGCATTTT
NA	TRBJ1-2	TRBV6-5	NA	CASRATTETPGYTF	TGTGCCAGCAGAGCTACCACAGAGACCCCGGGCTACACCTTC
NA	TRBJ1-6	TRBV11-2	NA	CASGSYNSPLHF	TGTGCCAGCGGCTCGTATAATTCACCCCTCCACTTT
TRBD1	TRBJ2-7	TRBV7-2	NA	CASSFKGATSYEQYF	TGTGCCAGCAGCTTCAAGGGGGCTACCTCCTACGAGCAGTACTTC
TRBD2	TRBJ2-1	TRBV7-8	NA	CASSSYAGSGGAGGEQFF	TGTGCCAGCAGCTCCTACGCGGGGAGCGGGGGGGCGGGGGGTGAGCAGTTCTTC
TRBD1	TRBJ1-2	TRBV27	NA	CASSSRDRPTMLF	TGTGCCAGCAGTTCCAGGGACAGACCGACTATGCTCTTC
TRBD2	TRBJ2-6	TRBV6-1	NA	CASSVIAGDSGANVLTF	TGTGCCAGCAGTGTTATAGCGGGGGACTCTGGGGCCAACGTCCTGACTTTC
TRBD2	TRBJ2-1	TRBV4-1	NA	CASSQRASGGTPGSYNEQFF	TGCGCCAGCAGCCAAAGGGCTAGCGGGGGGACCCCAGGCTCGTACAATGAGCAGTTCTTC
TRBD1	TRBJ2-1	TRBV5-6	NA	CASSFGDSPYNEQFF	TGTGCCAGCAGCTTTGGGGACAGTCCCTACAATGAGCAGTTCTTC
NA	TRBJ1-4	TRBV23-1	NA	CASDLPPGYTNEKLFF	TGCGCCAGCGACCTCCCGCCGGGGTATACTAATGAAAAACTGTTTTTT
TRBD2	TRBJ2-5	TRBV5-1	NA	CASSSGGTSGQETQYF	TGCGCCAGCAGCTCGGGAGGGACTAGCGGACAAGAGACCCAGTACTTC
TRBD2	TRBJ2-2	TRBV7-2	NA	CASSLGPSGTGELFF	TGTGCCAGCAGCTTAGGGCCTAGCGGCACCGGGGAGCTGTTTTTT
TRBD1	TRBJ1-2	TRBV28	NA	CASSLGGQMVGYTF	TGTGCCAGCAGTTTAGGGGGACAGATGGTTGGCTACACCTTC
NA	TRBJ1-2	TRBV28	NA	CASRFTANYGYTF	TGTGCCAGCAGGTTTACAGCAAACTATGGCTACACCTTC
TRBD2	TRBJ2-1	TRBV4-2	NA	CASSQTATSGGAYNEQFF	TGTGCCAGCAGCCAAACGGCAACCAGCGGGGGGGCCTACAATGAGCAGTTCTTC
NA	TRBJ1-3	TRBV7-2	NA	CASSRRDNSGNTIYF	TGTGCCAGCAGCCGCCGGGACAACTCTGGAAACACCATATATTTT
NA	TRBJ1-2	TRBV5-6	NA	CASSLDVGGNYGYTF	TGTGCCAGCAGCTTGGACGTGGGGGGGAACTATGGCTACACCTTC
NA	TRBJ2-3	TRBV5-1	once	CASSLALSADTQYF	TGCGCCAGCAGCTTGGCCTTGAGCGCAGATACGCAGTATTTT
NA	TRBJ1-2	TRBV10-3	few	CAISEAGLNYGYTF	TGTGCCATCAGTGAGGCAGGTTTAAACTATGGCTACACCTTC
TRBD1	TRBJ1-2	TRBV25-1	NA	CASSEPGQPYGYTF	TGTGCCAGCAGTGAACCGGGACAGCCCTATGGCTACACCTTC
NA	TRBJ2-2	TRBV4-1	NA	CASSQDIAGVFTGELFF	TGCGCCAGCAGCCAAGATATCGCAGGGGTCTTTACCGGGGAGCTGTTTTTT
NA	TRBJ2-4	TRBV6-5	NA	CASSYGAPSGNIQYF	TGTGCCAGCAGTTACGGGGCACCGAGTGGAAACATTCAGTACTTC
TRBD1	TRBJ2-3	TRBV13	NA	CASSLDGQGYTDTQYF	TGTGCCAGCAGCTTAGACGGACAGGGTTACACAGATACGCAGTATTTT
NA	TRBJ2-3	TRBV5-4	few	CASSLGGDTQYF	TGTGCCAGCAGCTTAGGGGGAGATACGCAGTATTTT
TRBD2	TRBJ2-3	TRBV2	once	CASMPSGQREQYF	TGTGCCAGCATGCCTAGCGGGCAAAGAGAGCAGTATTTT
NA	TRBJ1-2	TRBV28	NA	CATQIPGGNYGYTF	TGTGCCACTCAGATACCGGGTGGGAACTATGGCTACACCTTC
TRBD1	TRBJ2-7	TRBV11-2	NA	CASSVRTGRIFYEQYF	TGTGCCAGCAGCGTGAGGACAGGAAGAATATTCTACGAGCAGTACTTC
NA	TRBJ1-5	TRBV19	NA	CASSIDDQGNQPQHF	TGTGCCAGTAGTATAGATGATCAGGGCAACCAGCCCCAGCATTTT
NA	TRBJ2-7	TRBV6-1	NA	CASSEEGGLGGEQYF	TGTGCCAGCAGTGAAGAGGGCGGCTTAGGGGGCGAGCAGTACTTC
NA	TRBJ1-4	TRBV19	NA	CASSIIGGPDEKLFF	TGTGCCAGTAGTATCATAGGGGGACCGGATGAAAAACTGTTTTTT
NA	TRBJ1-2	TRBV30	NA	CAWSEGYGYTF	TGTGCCTGGAGTGAGGGGTATGGCTACACCTTC
NA	TRBJ2-1	TRBV7-9	NA	CASSPYGGAIEQFF	TGTGCCAGCAGCCCCTATGGGGGGGCCATTGAGCAGTTCTTC
TRBD1	TRBJ1-1	TRBV7-2	NA	CASSLRTGVNTEAFF	TGTGCCAGCAGCCTCCGGACAGGAGTTAACACTGAAGCTTTCTTT
NA	TRBJ2-3	TRBV4-1	NA	CASSPYISSDTQYF	TGCGCCAGCAGCCCATACATCTCATCAGATACGCAGTATTTT
TRBD2	TRBJ2-1	TRBV30	NA	CAWGTSGGYNEQFF	TGTGCCTGGGGGACTAGCGGGGGCTACAATGAGCAGTTCTTC
TRBD2	TRBJ2-5	TRBV5-1	NA	CASRATSGSSETQYF	TGCGCCAGCAGGGCGACTAGCGGGTCAAGTGAGACCCAGTACTTC
NA	TRBJ2-3	TRBV30	NA	CAWSGTDYSDTQYF	TGTGCCTGGAGTGGGACGGACTACTCCGATACGCAGTATTTT
NA	TRBJ1-5	TRBV21-1	few	CASSKGQQINQPQHF	TGTGCCAGCAGCAAAGGGCAACAGATAAATCAGCCCCAGCATTTT
TRBD1	TRBJ2-2	TRBV18	once	CASSPTGPNAGELFF	TGTGCCAGCTCGCCGACAGGGCCTAACGCCGGGGAGCTGTTTTTT
TRBD1	TRBJ1-6	TRBV7-8	NA	CASSVTTGDSPLHF	TGTGCCAGCAGCGTTACGACAGGGGATTCACCCCTCCACTTT
TRBD1	TRBJ1-2	TRBV27	few	CASSPNRGSYGYTF	TGTGCCAGCAGTCCAAACAGGGGGAGCTATGGCTACACCTTC
TRBD2	TRBJ2-1	TRBV11-2	NA	CASSGNLGGAQNEQFF	TGTGCCAGCAGCGGCAACCTCGGGGGGGCTCAAAATGAGCAGTTCTTC
TRBD2	TRBJ2-1	TRBV5-1	NA	CASSLTRGGRMNEQFF	TGCGCCAGCAGCCTCACGCGGGGGGGCCGGATGAATGAGCAGTTCTTC
NA	TRBJ2-4	TRBV11-3	NA	CASSLGRGNIQYF	TGTGCCAGCAGCTTAGGAAGGGGGAACATTCAGTACTTC
TRBD2	TRBJ2-3	TRBV4-2	NA	CASSGVLAGGRTSADTQYF	TGTGCCAGCAGCGGGGTACTAGCGGGGGGGCGGACGAGTGCAGATACGCAGTATTTT
TRBD2	TRBJ2-3	TRBV5-1	NA	CASSPGLAEKTDTQYF	TGCGCCAGCAGCCCGGGACTAGCGGAAAAAACAGATACGCAGTATTTT
NA	TRBJ1-1	TRBV5-1	NA	CASSVRREASVQAFF	TGCGCCAGCAGCGTGCGGCGGGAAGCAAGCGTACAAGCTTTCTTT
TRBD1	TRBJ1-1	TRBV4-1	NA	CASSQGQGLNTEAFF	TGCGCCAGCAGCCAAGGACAGGGATTGAACACTGAAGCTTTCTTT
TRBD1	TRBJ1-1	TRBV5-1	NA	CASSKIPTGSDTEAFF	TGCGCCAGCAGCAAAATACCGACAGGGTCGGACACTGAAGCTTTCTTT
TRBD1	TRBJ1-3	TRBV4-2	NA	CASSQPDRAGNTIYF	TGTGCCAGCAGCCAGCCAGACAGGGCTGGAAACACCATATATTTT
TRBD1	TRBJ1-2	TRBV27	once	CASSLGQGGYGYTF	TGTGCCAGCAGTTTGGGACAGGGAGGGTATGGCTACACCTTC
TRBD2	TRBJ2-7	TRBV30	NA	CAWSAGGLTGTEQYF	TGTGCCTGGAGTGCGGGGGGACTAACGGGGACTGAGCAGTACTTC
NA	TRBJ1-1	TRBV5-4	NA	CASSLTGSQTEAFF	TGTGCCAGCAGCTTGACAGGGAGTCAGACTGAAGCTTTCTTT
NA	TRBJ2-1	TRBV5-4	NA	CASSLGTSNEQFF	TGTGCCAGCAGCTTGGGGACTTCCAATGAGCAGTTCTTC
NA	TRBJ2-2	TRBV14	NA	CASSQVGLNTGELFF	TGTGCCAGCAGCCAAGTGGGGCTGAACACCGGGGAGCTGTTTTTT
NA	TRBJ2-7	TRBV7-2	NA	CASRRASAGANEQYF	TGTGCCAGCAGAAGGGCATCCGCGGGGGCCAACGAGCAGTACTTC
NA	TRBJ2-5	TRBV11-2	NA	CASSLRGGSRETQYF	TGTGCCAGCAGCTTAAGGGGGGGATCCAGAGAGACCCAGTACTTC